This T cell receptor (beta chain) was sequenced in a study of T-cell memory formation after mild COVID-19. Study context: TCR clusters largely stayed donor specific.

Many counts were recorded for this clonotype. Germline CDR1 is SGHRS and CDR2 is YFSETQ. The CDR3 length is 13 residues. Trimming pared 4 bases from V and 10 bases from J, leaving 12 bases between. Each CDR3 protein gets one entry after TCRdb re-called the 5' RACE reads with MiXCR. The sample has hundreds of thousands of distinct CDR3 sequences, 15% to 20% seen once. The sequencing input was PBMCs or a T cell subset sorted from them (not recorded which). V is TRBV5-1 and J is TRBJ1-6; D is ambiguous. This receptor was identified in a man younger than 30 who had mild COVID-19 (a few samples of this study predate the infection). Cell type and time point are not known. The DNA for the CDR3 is TGCGCCAGCAGCAACTCCCCGGAGTCACCCCTCCACTTT. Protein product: CASSNSPESPLHF. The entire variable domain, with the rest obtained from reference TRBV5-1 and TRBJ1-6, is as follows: KAGVTQTPRYLIKTRGQQVTLSCSPISGHRSVSWYQQTPGQGLQFLFEYFSETQRNKGNFPGRFSGRQFSNSRSEMNVSTLELGDSALYLCASSNSPESPLHFGNGTRLTVT.